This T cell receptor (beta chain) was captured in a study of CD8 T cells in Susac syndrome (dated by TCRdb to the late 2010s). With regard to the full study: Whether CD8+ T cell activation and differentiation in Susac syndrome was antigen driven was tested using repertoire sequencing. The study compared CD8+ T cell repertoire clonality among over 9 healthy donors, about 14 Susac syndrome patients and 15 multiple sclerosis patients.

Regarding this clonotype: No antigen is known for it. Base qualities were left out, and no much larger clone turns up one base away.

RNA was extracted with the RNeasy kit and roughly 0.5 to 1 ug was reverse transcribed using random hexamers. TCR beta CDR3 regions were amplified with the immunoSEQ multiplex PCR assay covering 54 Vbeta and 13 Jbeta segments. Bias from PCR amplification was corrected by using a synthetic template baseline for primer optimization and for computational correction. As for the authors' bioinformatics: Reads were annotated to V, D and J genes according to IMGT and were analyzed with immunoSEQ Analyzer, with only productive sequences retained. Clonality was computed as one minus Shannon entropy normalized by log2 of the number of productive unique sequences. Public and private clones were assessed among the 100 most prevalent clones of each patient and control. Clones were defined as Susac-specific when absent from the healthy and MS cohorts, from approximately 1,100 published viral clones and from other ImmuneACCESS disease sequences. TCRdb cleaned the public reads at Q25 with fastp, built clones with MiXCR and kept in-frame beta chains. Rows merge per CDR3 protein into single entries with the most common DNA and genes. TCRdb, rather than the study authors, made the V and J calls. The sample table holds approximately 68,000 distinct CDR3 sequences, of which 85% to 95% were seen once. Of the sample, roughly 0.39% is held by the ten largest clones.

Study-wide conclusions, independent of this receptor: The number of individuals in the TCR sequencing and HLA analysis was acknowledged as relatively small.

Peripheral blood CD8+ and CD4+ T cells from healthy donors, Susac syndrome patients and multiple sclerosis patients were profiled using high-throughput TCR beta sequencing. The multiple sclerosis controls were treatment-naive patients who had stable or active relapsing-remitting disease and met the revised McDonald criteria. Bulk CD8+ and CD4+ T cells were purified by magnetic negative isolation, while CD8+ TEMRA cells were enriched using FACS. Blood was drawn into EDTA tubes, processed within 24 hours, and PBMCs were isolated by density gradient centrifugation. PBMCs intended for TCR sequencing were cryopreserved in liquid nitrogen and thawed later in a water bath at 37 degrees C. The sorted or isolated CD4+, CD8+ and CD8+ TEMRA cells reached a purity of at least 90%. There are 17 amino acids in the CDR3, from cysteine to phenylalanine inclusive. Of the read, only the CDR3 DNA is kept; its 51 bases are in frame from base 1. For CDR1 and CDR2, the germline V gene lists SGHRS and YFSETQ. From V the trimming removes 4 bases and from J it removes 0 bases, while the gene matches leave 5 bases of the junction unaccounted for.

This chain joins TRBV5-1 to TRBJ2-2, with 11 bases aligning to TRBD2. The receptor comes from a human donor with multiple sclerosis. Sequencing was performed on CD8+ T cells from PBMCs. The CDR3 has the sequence CASSPGTSGANTGELFF. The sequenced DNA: TGCGCCAGCAGCCCCGGGACTAGCGGCGCGAACACCGGGGAGCTGTTTTTT.